This T cell receptor beta chain was sequenced in a study of T cells in Graves' hyperthyroidism and ophthalmopathy. Amplification targeted TCR beta CDR3 regions from RNA transcripts. HTBI primers drove first-round RT-PCR of the TCR CDR3. TCRdb re-analysed the multiplex PCR reads in MiXCR, keeping a single row per CDR3 protein. The profile shows some 490,000 distinct CDR3 sequences, roughly 22% of them singletons. This clonotype was observed at least ten times. This receptor was identified in a woman in her seventies with Graves' ophthalmopathy. The sample taken for sequencing was blood.

Here the CDR3 DNA reads TGTGCCAGCGGACGACGGAACTACGAGCAGTACTTC. This codes for CASGRRNYEQYF. The chain recombines TRBV12-3 or TRBV12-4 with TRBJ2-7; D not certain. The CDR3 is 12 amino acids. V lost 8 bases, J lost 3 bases, and 11 bases lay in between.